These 10 T cell receptor beta chains originate from one sample sequenced in a study of cytomegalovirus exposure and HLA in healthy donors (dated by TCRdb to the late 2010s). The library was obtained by the immunoSEQ multiplex PCR assay. The source is immuneACCESS, and TCRdb retained only in-frame sequences with V and J called. Part of the clones is not carried over; for the studies checked, unresolved V genes explain less than half of this, and the remainder is unexplained. The sample has hundreds of thousands of clones on record, approximately 87% of them singletons. The ten largest clonotypes hold less than 3% of the sample. Material: PBMCs. All receptors come from a man aged 18 to 35 in good health and CMV-seronegative.

The chain uses TRBV4-3 and TRBJ1-2; 7 bases match TRBD1. The germline CDR1 and CDR2 sequences are LGHNA and YSLEER. The CDR3 totals 12 residues. The J segment lost 6 bases and the V segment lost 4 bases, leaving 2 bases of the junction unmatched. CDR3 loop: CASSRDSDGYTF. The CDR3, as DNA: TGCGCCAGCAGCCGGGACAGCGATGGCTACACCTTC.

The V call is TRBV13, the J call TRBJ1-3, with D unclear. Trimming removed 7 bases at V and 0 bases at J, with 7 bases between. Germline assignment: CDR1 PRHDT and CDR2 FYEKMQ (reference sequence). This CDR3 region has 13 residues. The DNA of the CDR3 is TGTGCCAGCAATACAGTCTCTGGAAACACCATATATTTT. Protein product: CASNTVSGNTIYF.

V gene TRBV10-2 combines with J gene TRBJ2-1, with D possibly being TRBD1 (5 bases). This CDR3 is built from 14 residues. CDR1 and CDR2 from the germline V gene are WSHSY and SAAADI. Trimming pared 5 bases from V and 1 base from J, leaving 9 bases between. CDR3 region: CASSQGESYNEQFF. For the CDR3, the DNA is TGCGCCAGCAGTCAGGGTGAATCCTACAATGAGCAGTTCTTC.

The chain carries TRBV27 and TRBJ1-1; 8 nucleotides align to TRBD1. V dropped 6 bases and J dropped 4; count of bases not matched to a gene: 1. Germline CDR1 is MNHEY and CDR2 is SMNVEV (reference sequence). This CDR3 region has 12 residues. This CDR3 is CASRQGGTEAFF. CDR3 DNA sequence: TGTGCCAGCAGACAGGGGGGCACTGAAGCTTTCTTT.

The genes are TRBV5-1 and TRBJ2-7, with 10 bases that match TRBD2. J was trimmed by 4 bases and V by 0 bases; bases with no gene match: 10. The germline gives CDR1 SGHRS, CDR2 YFSETQ. The CDR3 totals 17 residues. The CDR3 reads CASSLDSPGLATYEQYF. CDR3 in DNA: TGCGCCAGCAGCTTGGATTCCCCGGGACTAGCGACATACGAGCAGTACTTC.

V and J are TRBV29-1 and TRBJ2-7; TRBD1 aligns across 7 bases. In germline, CDR1 is SQVTM, CDR2 ANQGSEA. V gave up 7 bases and J gave up 5 bases; unmatched junction bases: 8. The CDR3 consists of 12 residues. Here the CDR3 reads CSATGRRNEQYF. DNA of the CDR3: TGCAGCGCGACAGGGCGACGGAACGAGCAGTACTTC.

The gene calls are TRBV9 and TRBJ2-7, with TRBD2 as a possible D gene (6 bases). Per germline, CDR1 SGDLS and CDR2 YYNGEE. V was shortened by 4 bases and J by 5 bases, with 19 bases between the two germline ends. This CDR3 is built from 15 residues. DNA of the CDR3: TGTGCCAGCAGCCCCTTCGGAGGGCGAGACAACGAGCAGTACTTC. Translation gives CASSPFGGRDNEQYF.

The rearrangement links TRBV6-6 to TRBJ2-5, with 8 bases that match TRBD2. This CDR3 is 14 amino acids long. Germline V gene sequence: CDR1 MNHNY, CDR2 SVGAGI (reference sequence). V lost 5 bases to trimming and J lost 4 bases; unmatched junction nucleotides: 6. In nucleotides, the CDR3 is TGTGCCAGCAGTCCTCGGACTAGCTCAGAGACCCAGTACTTC. Translated: CASSPRTSSETQYF.

The chain recombines TRBV4-3 with TRBJ2-3; 7 bases agree with TRBD1. J was trimmed by 6 bases and V by 5 bases; bases with no gene match: 11. CDR3 length: 15 residues. The germline gives CDR1 LGHNA, CDR2 YSLEER. The DNA for the CDR3 is TGCGCCAGCAGCAGAAAGACAGGGTTAGGGGATACGCAGTATTTT. Encoded protein: CASSRKTGLGDTQYF.

The gene calls are TRBV6-6 and TRBJ2-3; perhaps TRBD2 as D (6 bases). CDR3 length: 10 residues. CDR1 and CDR2 (germline): MNHNY, SVGAGI (reference sequence). The ends were cut back, 9 bases at V and 13 bases at J, with 14 bases in the middle. The CDR3 reads CASTGTGEYF. The CDR3 bases are TGTGCCAGTACCGGGACTGGGGAGTATTTT.